These 20 T cell receptor beta chains came from one sample sequenced in a study of T cell responses to AZD1222 COVID-19 vaccine. Some clones are missing from TCRdb's copy, which holds only in-frame ones; the method was immunoSEQ multiplex PCR. The data contain around 130,000 clones, 90% to 95% of them singletons. Specimen: peripheral blood, collected on day 0 of AZD1222 vaccination. Every receptor here comes from an adult in good health.

This chain uses TRBV24-1 with TRBJ2-1; weak D call: TRBD1 (6 bases). This CDR3 comprises 16 residues. Trimming pared 1 base from V and 9 bases from J, leaving 18 bases between. Germline assignment: CDR1 KGHDR and CDR2 SFDVKD. CDR3 DNA: TGTGCCACCAGTGATTTAAAAGGGGGAGTGGTGTTTGAGCAGTTCTTC. Translating gives CATSDLKGGVVFEQFF.

This sequence joins TRBV30 and TRBJ1-1; D is unresolved. Germline V CDR1 and CDR2: GTSNPN, SVGIG (reference sequence). V was pared by 4 bases and J by 10 bases, with 16 bases between. This CDR3 contains 12 residues. The CDR3 bases are TGTGCCTGGATGTCTTGGACCCCCGGAGCTTTCTTT. Translated, it gives CAWMSWTPGAFF.

The chain couples TRBV6-2 or TRBV6-3 to TRBJ1-2; D is unresolved. The CDR3 covers 18 residues. The germline gives CDR1 MNHEY, CDR2 SVGEGT. V dropped 0 bases and J dropped 8 bases, with 25 bases sitting between them. CDR3 DNA sequence: TGTGCCAGCAGTTACTCGAGTTCGGAACCGACAAGATTTGGAGGCTACACCTTC. Its protein is CASSYSSSEPTRFGGYTF.

This chain connects TRBV4-1 to TRBJ2-1; no firm D call. The germline V gene has CDR1 MGHRA and CDR2 YSYEKL. The ends were cut back, 4 bases at V and 7 bases at J, with 2 bases in the middle. CDR3 length equals 10 residues. In DNA, the CDR3 is TGCGCCAGCAGCCTAAATGAGCAGTTCTTC. Amino acid sequence: CASSLNEQFF.

The V gene is TRBV4-1, the J gene TRBJ2-2; D gene ambiguous. The CDR3 length is 15 residues. Germline CDR1 MGHRA, CDR2 YSYEKL. Trimming took off 6 bases at V and 7 bases at J, with 18 bases between the two ends. Here the CDR3 reads CASRAWGDRSGELFF. The CDR3 DNA follows: TGCGCCAGCAGGGCTTGGGGTGACCGCAGCGGGGAGCTGTTTTTT.

This clone was counted a few times. The genes are TRBV28 and TRBJ2-5; TRBD1 is a possible D gene (6 bases). The CDR3 has 16 residues. Trimming stripped 5 bases from V and 2 bases from J, with 18 bases between. Germline V gene lookup returns CDR1 MDHEN and CDR2 SYDVKM. The CDR3 here is CASSPPAGAIQETQYF. For the CDR3, the DNA is TGTGCCAGCAGTCCCCCAGCAGGGGCGATACAAGAGACCCAGTACTTC.

The sample holds one count of this clone. V usage is TRBV20-1 and J usage is TRBJ1-5; a weak D match, TRBD1 (5 bases). V shed 3 bases and J shed 0 bases, with 15 bases lying between them. CDR3 length: 16 amino acids. Germline assignment: CDR1 DFQATT and CDR2 SNEGSKA (reference sequence). The CDR3 coding sequence is TGCAGTGCTAGTCTCCCCGGGGGATATAGCAATCAGCCCCAGCATTTT. It specifies CSASLPGGYSNQPQHF.

The chain couples TRBV11-1 to TRBJ2-1; 9 bases fit TRBD1. The CDR3 sequence is 16 residues long. Germline lookup yields CDR1 SGHAT and CDR2 FQDESV (reference sequence). Unmatched junction bases numbered 14, after V lost 5 bases and J lost 9 bases. The CDR3 DNA reads as TGTGCCAGCAGCCAAACTACAGGGGGCTATGGGGTTGAGCAGTTCTTC. Translation: CASSQTTGGYGVEQFF.

This chain connects TRBV7-9 to TRBJ1-6; 9 nucleotides line up with TRBD1. The J segment lost 5 bases and the V segment lost 5 bases, leaving 7 bases of the junction unmatched. Germline V CDR1 and CDR2: SEHNR, FQNEAQ (reference sequence). This CDR3 has 16 amino acids. In DNA form, the CDR3 reads TGTGCCAGCAGCCCCCGGGACAGGGACGATAATTCACCCCTCCACTTT. Translating it yields CASSPRDRDDNSPLHF.

A single count supports this clone. The rearrangement uses TRBV12-3 or TRBV12-4 and TRBJ1-1; a weak D match, TRBD1 (5 bases). The germline V and J ends were trimmed by 4 bases and 11 bases, with 8 bases remaining between them. This CDR3 has 10 amino acids. The CDR3 loop reads CASSSGGAFF. The DNA of the CDR3 is TGTGCCAGCAGTTCCGGGGGGGCTTTCTTT.

In this sample, this clone turned up a few times. The chain uses TRBV6-5 and TRBJ2-1; the D call may be TRBD1 or TRBD2 (5 bases each). The CDR3 covers 15 residues. V dropped 6 bases and J dropped 2 bases, with 14 bases sitting between them. CDR1 and CDR2 (germline): MNHEY, SVGAGI. CDR3 amino acids: CASRMGTGTYNEQFF. CDR3 nucleotide sequence: TGTGCCAGCAGGATGGGGACCGGCACCTACAATGAGCAGTTCTTC.

This chain links TRBV11-2 with TRBJ2-5, with D unresolved. Trimming left V 5 bases short and J 3 bases short, with 13 bases between. The length of the CDR3 is 14 residues. Germline V CDR1 and CDR2: SGHAT, FQNNGV. For the CDR3, the DNA is TGTGCCAGCAGCCTGGAGAGCGCCGAAGAGACCCAGTACTTC. It codes for CASSLESAEETQYF.

V and J are TRBV1 and TRBJ2-7; the table's D call of TRBD2 was not tested on the DNA. TRBV1 is a listed pseudogene. The CDR3 is 17 residues long. The CDR3, as DNA: TGCACCAGCAGCCAAGACGGGACTAGCGGGAGAGCCAACTGGCAGTACTTC. Amino acids: CTSSQDGTSGRANWQYF.

This rearrangement joins TRBV3-1 (or the pseudogene TRBV3-2) to TRBJ1-2, with a weak D call TRBD1 (6 bases). CDR3 length: 13 amino acids. V gave up 5 bases and J gave up 8 bases, with 15 bases separating them. CDR1 LGHDT and CDR2 YNNKEL come from the germline V gene (reference sequence). The CDR3 reads CASSDRGAEGYTF. The DNA of the CDR3 is TGTGCCAGCAGCGATCGGGGGGCTGAAGGCTACACCTTC.

The chain joins TRBV5-8 to TRBJ1-1; TRBD1 is a possible D gene (5 bases). The CDR3 runs 16 residues. The V end lost 4 bases, the J end lost 7 bases, and 23 bases lay between the germline ends. From germline, CDR1 is SGHTS and CDR2 YDEGEE. CDR3 loop: CASSLFLGTRVGEAFF. As DNA, the CDR3 is TGTGCCAGCAGCCTGTTCCTGGGGACGAGGGTTGGTGAAGCTTTCTTT.

The gene calls are TRBV11-2 and TRBJ2-2, with 14 bases lining up with TRBD2. This CDR3 contains 15 residues. The germline gives CDR1 SGHAT, CDR2 FQNNGV. V dropped 6 bases and J dropped 3; count of bases not matched to a gene: 0. The CDR3 loop is CASRGLAGDTGELFF. CDR3 sequence (DNA): TGTGCCAGCAGGGGACTAGCGGGAGACACCGGGGAGCTGTTTTTT.

This clone was observed a single time. This sequence joins TRBV12-1 and TRBJ2-3; the table's D call of TRBD2 was not tested on the DNA. TRBV12-1 is labeled a pseudogene. This CDR3 has 15 amino acids. CDR3 residues: CASSWTSGRTDTQYF. The CDR3 bases are TGTGCCAGCAGCTGGACTAGCGGACGCACAGATACGCAGTATTTT.

CDR3 nucleotide sequence: TGTGCCAGCAGCTTACCGCAAGCCGGGACGAGGGAAAAACTGTTTTTT. Encoded protein: CASSLPQAGTREKLFF. The rearrangement links TRBV7-9 to TRBJ1-4, with D perhaps matching TRBD1 (5 bases). V lost 2 bases, J lost 8 bases, and 18 bases lay in between. CDR1 and CDR2 from the germline V gene are SEHNR and FQNEAQ (reference sequence). The CDR3 is 16 amino acids. Full variable domain (remainder filled in from reference TRBV7-9 and TRBJ1-4): DTGVSQNPRHKITKRGQNVTFRCDPISEHNRLYWYRQTLGQGPEFLTYFQNEAQLEKSRLLSDRFSAERPKGSFSTLEIQRTEQGDSAMYLCASSLPQAGTREKLFFGSGTQLSVL.

The CDR3: CATSDPDRSPQYF. Here the CDR3 DNA reads TGTGCCACCAGTGACCCTGACAGGAGCCCCCAGTACTTC. The gene calls are TRBV24-1 and TRBJ2-5, with D possibly being TRBD1 (6 bases). CDR3 length: 13 amino acids. CDR1 is KGHDR, CDR2 SFDVKD, per germline. Trimming took off 4 bases at V and 9 bases at J, with 14 bases between the two ends.

V is TRBV6-2 or TRBV6-3 and J is TRBJ2-1; D not certain. Per the germline V gene, CDR1 is MNHEY and CDR2 is SVGEGT. The CDR3 is 11 residues long. The germline V and J ends were trimmed by 5 bases and 7 bases, with 6 bases remaining between them. Here the CDR3 DNA reads TGTGCCAGCAGTGCTCTGAATGAGCAGTTCTTC. It encodes CASSALNEQFF.